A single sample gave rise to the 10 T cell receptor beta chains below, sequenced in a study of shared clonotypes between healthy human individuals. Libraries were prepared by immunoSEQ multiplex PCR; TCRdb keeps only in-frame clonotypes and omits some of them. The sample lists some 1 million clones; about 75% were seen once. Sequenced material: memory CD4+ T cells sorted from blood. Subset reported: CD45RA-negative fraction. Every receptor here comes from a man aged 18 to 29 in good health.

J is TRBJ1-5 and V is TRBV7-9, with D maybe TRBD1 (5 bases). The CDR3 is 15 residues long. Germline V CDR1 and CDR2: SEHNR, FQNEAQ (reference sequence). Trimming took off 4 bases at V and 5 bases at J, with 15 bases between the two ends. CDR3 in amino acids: CASSSQTERDQPQHF. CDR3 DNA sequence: TGTGCCAGCAGCTCCCAGACAGAGCGCGATCAGCCCCAGCATTTT.

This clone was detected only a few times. CDR3 amino acids: CASRERTANYGYTF. CDR3 DNA sequence: TGTGCCAGCAGGGAGAGGACAGCTAACTATGGCTACACCTTC. The V gene is TRBV2, the J gene TRBJ1-2; D is possibly TRBD1 (6 bases). CDR1 is SNHLY and CDR2 is FYNNEI in the germline V gene. This CDR3 region has 14 residues. V was cut by 6 bases and J by 0 bases, with 11 bases left in between.

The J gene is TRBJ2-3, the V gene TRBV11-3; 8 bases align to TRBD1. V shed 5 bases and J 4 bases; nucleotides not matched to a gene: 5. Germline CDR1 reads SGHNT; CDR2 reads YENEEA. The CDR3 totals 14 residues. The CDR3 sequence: CASSMRQGSDTQYF. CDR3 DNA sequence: TGTGCCAGCAGCATGAGACAGGGGTCAGATACGCAGTATTTT.

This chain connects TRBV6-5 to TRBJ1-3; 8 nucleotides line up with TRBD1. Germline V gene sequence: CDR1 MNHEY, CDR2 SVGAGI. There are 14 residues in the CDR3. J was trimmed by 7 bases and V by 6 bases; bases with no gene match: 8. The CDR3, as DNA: TGTGCCAGCAGCCTTATACAGGGGGGGAACACCATATATTTT. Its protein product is CASSLIQGGNTIYF.

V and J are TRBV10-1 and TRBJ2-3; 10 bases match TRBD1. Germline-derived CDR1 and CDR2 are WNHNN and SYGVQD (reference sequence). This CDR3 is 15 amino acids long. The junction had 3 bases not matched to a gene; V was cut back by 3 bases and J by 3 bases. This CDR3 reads CASSDPGQGTDTQYF. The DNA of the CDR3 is TGCGCCAGCAGTGATCCGGGACAGGGGACAGATACGCAGTATTTT.

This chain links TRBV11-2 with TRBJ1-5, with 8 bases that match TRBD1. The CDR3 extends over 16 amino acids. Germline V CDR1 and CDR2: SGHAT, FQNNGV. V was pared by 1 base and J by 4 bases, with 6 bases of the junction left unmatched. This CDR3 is CASSLGVQGANQPQHF. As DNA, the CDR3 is TGTGCCAGCAGCTTAGGTGTCCAGGGGGCAAATCAGCCCCAGCATTTT. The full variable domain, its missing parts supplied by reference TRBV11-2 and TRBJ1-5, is EAGVAQSPRYKIIEKRQSVAFWCNPISGHATLYWYQQILGQGPKLLIQFQNNGVVDDSQLPKDRFSAERLKGVDSTLKIQPAKLEDSAVYLCASSLGVQGANQPQHFGDGTRLSIL.

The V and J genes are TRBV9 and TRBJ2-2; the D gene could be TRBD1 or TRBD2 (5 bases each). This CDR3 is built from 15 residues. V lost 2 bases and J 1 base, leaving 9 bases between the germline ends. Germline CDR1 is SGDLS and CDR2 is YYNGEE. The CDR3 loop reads CASSVGPWNTGELFF. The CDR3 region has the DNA TGTGCCAGCAGCGTGGGACCCTGGAACACCGGGGAGCTGTTTTTT.

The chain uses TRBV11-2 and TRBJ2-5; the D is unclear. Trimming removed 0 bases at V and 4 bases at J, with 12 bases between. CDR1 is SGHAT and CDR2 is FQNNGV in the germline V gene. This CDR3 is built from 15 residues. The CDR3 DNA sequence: TGTGCCAGCAGCTTAGAGCGGTGGCAAGGAGAGACCCAGTACTTC. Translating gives CASSLERWQGETQYF.

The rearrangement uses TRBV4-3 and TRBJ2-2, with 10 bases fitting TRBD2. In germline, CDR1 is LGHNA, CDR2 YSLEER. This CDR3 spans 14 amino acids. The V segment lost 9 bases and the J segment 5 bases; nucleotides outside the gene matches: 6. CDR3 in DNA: TGCGCCAGTAAAGCGGGAGGGCCGACCGGGGAGCTGTTTTTT. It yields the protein CASKAGGPTGELFF.

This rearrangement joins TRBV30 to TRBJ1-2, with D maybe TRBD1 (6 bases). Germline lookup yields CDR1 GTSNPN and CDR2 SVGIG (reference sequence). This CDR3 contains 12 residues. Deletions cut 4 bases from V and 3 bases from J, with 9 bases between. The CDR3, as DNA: TGTGCCTGGAAGGGGGACCACTATGGCTACACCTTC. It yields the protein CAWKGDHYGYTF.